The 3 T cell receptor beta chains listed next were all sequenced from one sample in a study of cytomegalovirus exposure and HLA in healthy donors. The study ran its PCR with 60 Vbeta and 13 Jbeta primers. Using immunoSEQ multiplex PCR, the repertoire was profiled, and TCRdb retains in-frame clones only, with some absent. The sample consists of some 180,000 clones, around 80% of them appearing once. The sequenced sample was PBMCs. These receptors were collected from a woman aged 25-40 years in good health and CMV-seropositive.

The chain has TRBV4-2 and TRBJ2-2; 10 bases match TRBD2. V lost 1 base, J lost 3 bases, and 2 bases stayed unmatched. Germline CDR1 LGHNA, CDR2 YNFKEQ. The CDR3 has 16 amino acids. The CDR3 sequence is CASSQALAGDTGELFF. CDR3 DNA: TGTGCCAGCAGCCAAGCCCTAGCGGGAGACACCGGGGAGCTGTTTTTT.

In nucleotides, the CDR3 is TGCGCCAGCAGCAGCGGTACGACTAGCGGGACCCAAGAGACCCAGTACTTC. This translates into CASSSGTTSGTQETQYF. The V and J genes are TRBV5-1 and TRBJ2-5, with 11 nucleotides matching TRBD2. Trimming cost V 4 bases and J 1 base; bases outside gene matches: 9. CDR3 length equals 17 residues. Germline V lookup: CDR1 SGHRS, CDR2 YFSETQ.

The rearrangement joins TRBV4-3 to TRBJ2-1; D unclear. V gave up 0 bases and J gave up 2 bases, with 8 bases separating them. From germline, CDR1 is LGHNA and CDR2 YSLEER. CDR3 length: 15 residues. The DNA of the CDR3 is TGCGCCAGCAGCCAAGATCCAACTACCTACAATGAGCAGTTCTTC. This encodes CASSQDPTTYNEQFF.